This is a list of T cell receptor beta chains from one sample in a study of blood T cells in healthy people across ages. TCRdb processed the 5' RACE reads anew with MiXCR; each CDR3 protein has one entry. The sample consists of about 640,000 distinct CDR3 sequences, approximately 50% of them appearing once. The sample comprised blood. These TCRs come from a man in his fifties or sixties in good health. The CDR3 runs from the conserved cysteine through the conserved F or W. The D gene is left open where the match is weak. Part of the rows lack a size; the others show once, few, many or a class for expanded clones.

J gene,D gene,clone size,V gene,CDR3 DNA,CDR3 protein
TRBJ2-3,TRBD2,NA,TRBV6-2/TRBV6-3,TGTGCCAGCAGTTCGCCCCCAGCGGGGCCCAGCACAGATACGCAGTATTTT,CASSSPPAGPSTDTQYF
TRBJ1-2,NA,once,TRBV7-2,TGTGCCAGCAGCTTATATCCAGTTCCCAACTATGGCTACACCTTC,CASSLYPVPNYGYTF
TRBJ2-5,NA,NA,TRBV11-2,TGTGCCAGCAGCTCAAATTCGGGACCGCAAGAGACCCAGTACTTC,CASSSNSGPQETQYF
TRBJ2-7,TRBD2,NA,TRBV6-6,TGTGCCAGCCTGTCCAGACAGGGGACTAGCGAATTCCAGTACTTC,CASLSRQGTSEFQYF
TRBJ1-2,TRBD1,few,TRBV7-2,TGTGCCAGCAGCTTAGGAGGGACAGGGGTGGCATATGGCTACACCTTC,CASSLGGTGVAYGYTF
TRBJ2-2,NA,NA,TRBV4-1,TGCGCCAGCAGCCAATACCCCCAGGGAGCCTCGAACACCGGGGAGCTGTTTTTT,CASSQYPQGASNTGELFF
TRBJ2-7,NA,NA,TRBV7-2,TGTGCCAGCAGCTTAGCGATCGCTAGCTCCGTTCGCGAGCAGTACTTC,CASSLAIASSVREQYF
TRBJ2-1,NA,NA,TRBV18,TGTGCCAGCTCACCAGTCGGGGGGCGCAATGAGCAGTTCTTC,CASSPVGGRNEQFF
TRBJ2-7,NA,NA,TRBV3-1,TGTGCCAGCAGCCAAGGAGATAGGGGCTACTACGAGCAGTACTTC,CASSQGDRGYYEQYF
TRBJ1-2,TRBD1,NA,TRBV4-1,TGCGCCAGCTGCCAACAAGTACAGGGGCAGGCTAACTATGGCTACACCTTC,CASCQQVQGQANYGYTF
TRBJ2-5,TRBD2,NA,TRBV20-1,TGCAGTGCTACCCATAGCGGGAGGGCCTTTGAGGATGAGCAGTACTTC,CSATHSGRAFEDEQYF
TRBJ2-2,NA,once,TRBV24-1,TGTGCCACCCCGGACGCCGGGGAGCTGTTTTTT,CATPDAGELFF
TRBJ2-6,NA,few,TRBV5-1,TGCGCCAGCAGCAGACAGAACTCTGGGGCCAACGTCCTGACTTTC,CASSRQNSGANVLTF
TRBJ2-1,TRBD2,few,TRBV29-1,TGCAGCGTTACAGCGGGGGGCTACAATGAGCAGTTCTTC,CSVTAGGYNEQFF
TRBJ1-1,NA,many,TRBV9,TGTGCCAGCAGCGTAGTGGCGGGGAACACTGAAGCTTTCTTT,CASSVVAGNTEAFF
TRBJ2-6,NA,NA,TRBV27,TGTGCCAGCAGACAGGGTGATTTCTCTGGGGCCAACGTCCTGACTTTC,CASRQGDFSGANVLTF
TRBJ1-2,NA,NA,TRBV6-5,TGTGCCAGCAGTTACTACGACAGGTCAGGGAGGAGTGGCTACACCTTC,CASSYYDRSGRSGYTF
TRBJ2-7,TRBD1,NA,TRBV2,TGTGCCAGCAGTGTGGACAGGGACTACGAGCAGTACTTC,CASSVDRDYEQYF